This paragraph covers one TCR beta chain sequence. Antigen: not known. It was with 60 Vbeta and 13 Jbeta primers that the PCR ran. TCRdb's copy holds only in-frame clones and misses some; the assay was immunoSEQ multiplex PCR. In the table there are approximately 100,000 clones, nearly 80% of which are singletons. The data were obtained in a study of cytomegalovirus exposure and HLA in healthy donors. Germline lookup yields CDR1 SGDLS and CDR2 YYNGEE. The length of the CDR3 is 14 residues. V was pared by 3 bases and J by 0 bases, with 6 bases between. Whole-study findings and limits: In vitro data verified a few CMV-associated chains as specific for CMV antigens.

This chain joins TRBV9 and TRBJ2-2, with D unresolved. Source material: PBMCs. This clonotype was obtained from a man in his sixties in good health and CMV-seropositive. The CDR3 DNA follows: TGTGCCAGCAGCGCCCTCGCGAACACCGGGGAGCTGTTTTTT. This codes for CASSALANTGELFF. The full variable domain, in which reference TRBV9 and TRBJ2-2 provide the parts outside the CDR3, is DSGVTQTPKHLITATGQRVTLRCSPRSGDLSVYWYQQSLDQGLQFLIQYYNGEERAKGNILERFSAQQFPDLHSELNLSSLELGDSALYFCASSALANTGELFFGEGSRLTVL.